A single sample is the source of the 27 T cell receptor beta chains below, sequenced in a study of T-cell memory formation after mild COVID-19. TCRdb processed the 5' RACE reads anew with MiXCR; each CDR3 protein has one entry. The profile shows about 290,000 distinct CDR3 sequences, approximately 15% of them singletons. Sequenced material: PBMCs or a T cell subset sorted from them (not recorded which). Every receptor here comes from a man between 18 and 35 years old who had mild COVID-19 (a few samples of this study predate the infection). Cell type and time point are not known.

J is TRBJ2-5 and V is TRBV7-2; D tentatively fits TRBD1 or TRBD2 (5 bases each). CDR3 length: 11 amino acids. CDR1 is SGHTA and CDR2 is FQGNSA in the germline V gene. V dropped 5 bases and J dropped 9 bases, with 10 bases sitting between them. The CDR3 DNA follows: TGTGCCAGCAGCGAGGGGCCGGCCCAGTACTTC. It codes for CASSEGPAQYF.

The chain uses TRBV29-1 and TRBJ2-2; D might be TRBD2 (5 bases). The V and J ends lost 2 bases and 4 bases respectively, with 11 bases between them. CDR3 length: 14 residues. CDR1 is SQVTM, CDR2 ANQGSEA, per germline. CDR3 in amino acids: CSVERSRGTGELFF. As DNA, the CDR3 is TGCAGCGTTGAACGGTCTCGGGGCACCGGGGAGCTGTTTTTT.

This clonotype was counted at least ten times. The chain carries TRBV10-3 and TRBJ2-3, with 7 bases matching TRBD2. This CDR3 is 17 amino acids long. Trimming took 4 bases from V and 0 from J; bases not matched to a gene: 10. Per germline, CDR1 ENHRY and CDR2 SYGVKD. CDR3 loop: CAISGPSSGLSTDTQYF. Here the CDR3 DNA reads TGTGCCATCAGTGGCCCCTCTAGCGGCTTAAGCACAGATACGCAGTATTTT.

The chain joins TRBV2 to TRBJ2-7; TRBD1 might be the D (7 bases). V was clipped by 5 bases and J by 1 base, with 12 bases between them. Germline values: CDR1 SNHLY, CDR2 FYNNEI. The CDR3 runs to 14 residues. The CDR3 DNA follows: TGTGCCAGCAGTTTCGCAGGGGGGTCCTACGAGCAGTACTTC. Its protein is CASSFAGGSYEQYF.

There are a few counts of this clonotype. CDR3 nucleotide sequence: TGCGCCAGCAGCTTCGCGGAATCCTATAATTCACCCCTCCACTTT. Amino acids: CASSFAESYNSPLHF. V usage is TRBV5-1 and J usage is TRBJ1-6; D is unresolved. Germline values: CDR1 SGHRS, CDR2 YFSETQ. V dropped 2 bases and J dropped 1 base, with 7 bases sitting between them. The CDR3 loop spans 15 amino acids.

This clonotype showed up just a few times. The CDR3 is CASSNHRSLYGYTF. Here the CDR3 DNA reads TGTGCCAGCAGTAATCACAGGTCCCTCTATGGCTACACCTTC. This sequence joins TRBV2 and TRBJ1-2; D possibly corresponds to TRBD1 (5 bases). CDR3 length equals 14 residues. Between the trimmed V and J ends, which lost 5 bases and 4 bases, there was a span of 14 bases. The germline V gene encodes CDR1 SNHLY and CDR2 FYNNEI.

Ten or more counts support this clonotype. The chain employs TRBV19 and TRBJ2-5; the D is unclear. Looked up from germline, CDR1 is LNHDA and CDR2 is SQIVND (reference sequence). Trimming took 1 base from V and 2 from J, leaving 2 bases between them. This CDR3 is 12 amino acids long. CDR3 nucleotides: TGTGCCAGTAGTATAGGTCAAGAGACCCAGTACTTC. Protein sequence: CASSIGQETQYF. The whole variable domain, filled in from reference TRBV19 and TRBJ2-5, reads DGGITQSPKYLFRKEGQNVTLSCEQNLNHDAMYWYRQDPGQGLRLIYYSQIVNDFQKGDIAEGYSVSREKKESFPLTVTSAQKNPTAFYLCASSIGQETQYFGPGTRLLVL.

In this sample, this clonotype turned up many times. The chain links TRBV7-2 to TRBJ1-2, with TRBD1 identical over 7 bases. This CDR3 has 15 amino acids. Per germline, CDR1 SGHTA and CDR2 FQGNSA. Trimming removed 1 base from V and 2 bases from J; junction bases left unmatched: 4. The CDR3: CASSLVTGENYGYTF. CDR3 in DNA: TGTGCCAGCAGCTTAGTTACAGGGGAAAACTATGGCTACACCTTC.

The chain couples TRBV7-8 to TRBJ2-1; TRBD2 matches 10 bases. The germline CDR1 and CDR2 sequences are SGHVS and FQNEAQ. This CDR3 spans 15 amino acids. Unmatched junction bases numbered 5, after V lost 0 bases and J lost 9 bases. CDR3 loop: CASSLASGGAVEQFF. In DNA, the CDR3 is TGTGCCAGCAGCTTAGCGAGCGGGGGGGCCGTTGAGCAGTTCTTC. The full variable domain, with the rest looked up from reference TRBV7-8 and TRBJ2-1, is GAGVSQSPRYKVAKRGQDVALRCDPISGHVSLFWYQQALGQGPEFLTYFQNEAQLDKSGLPSDRFFAERPEGSVSTLKIQRTQQEDSAVYLCASSLASGGAVEQFFGPGTRLTVL.

The CDR3 nucleotides are TGTGCCAGCAGTGAAAATCGGGTGAAAGCTTTCTTT. It translates to CASSENRVKAFF. The J gene is TRBJ1-1, the V gene TRBV6-1; no clear D gene. The V end was cut by 2 bases, the J end by 9 bases, with 10 bases between. The germline CDR1 and CDR2 sequences are MNHNS and SASEGT. CDR3 length: 12 residues.

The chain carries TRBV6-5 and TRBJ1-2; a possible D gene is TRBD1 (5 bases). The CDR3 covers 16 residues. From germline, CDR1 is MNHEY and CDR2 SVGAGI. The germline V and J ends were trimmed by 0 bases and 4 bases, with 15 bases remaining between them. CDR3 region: CASSYSSGESIYGYTF. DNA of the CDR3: TGTGCCAGCAGTTACTCATCGGGGGAGTCGATCTATGGCTACACCTTC.

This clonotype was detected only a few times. The CDR3 loop is CASSLDAAGFQETQYF. CDR3 bases: TGCGCCAGCAGCTTGGATGCCGCGGGGTTCCAAGAGACCCAGTACTTC. The rearrangement uses TRBV5-1 and TRBJ2-5, with D perhaps matching TRBD2 (6 bases). Germline V gene lookup returns CDR1 SGHRS and CDR2 YFSETQ. The CDR3 consists of 16 residues. V dropped 0 bases and J dropped 1 base, with 13 bases sitting between them.

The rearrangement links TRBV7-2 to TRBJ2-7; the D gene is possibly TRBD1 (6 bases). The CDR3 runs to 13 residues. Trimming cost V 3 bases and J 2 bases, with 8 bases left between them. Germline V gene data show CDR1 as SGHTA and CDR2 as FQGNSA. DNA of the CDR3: TGTGCCAGCAGCTTGCAGGGGACCTACGAGCAGTACTTC. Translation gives CASSLQGTYEQYF.

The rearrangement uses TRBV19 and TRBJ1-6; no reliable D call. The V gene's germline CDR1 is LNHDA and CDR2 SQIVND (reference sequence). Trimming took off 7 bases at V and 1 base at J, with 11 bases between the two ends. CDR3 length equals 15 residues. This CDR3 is CASKKFFSYNSPLHF. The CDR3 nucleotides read TGTGCCAGTAAAAAGTTTTTTTCCTATAATTCACCCCTCCACTTT.

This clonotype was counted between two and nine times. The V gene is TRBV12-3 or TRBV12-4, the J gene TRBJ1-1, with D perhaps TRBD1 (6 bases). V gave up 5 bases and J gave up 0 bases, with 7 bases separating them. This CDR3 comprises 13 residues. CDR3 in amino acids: CASSGQMNTEAFF. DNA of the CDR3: TGTGCCAGCAGTGGACAGATGAACACTGAAGCTTTCTTT.

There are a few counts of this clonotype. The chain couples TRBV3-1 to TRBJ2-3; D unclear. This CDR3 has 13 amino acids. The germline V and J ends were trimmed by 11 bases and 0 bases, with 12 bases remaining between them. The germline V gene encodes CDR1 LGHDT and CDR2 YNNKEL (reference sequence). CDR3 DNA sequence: TGTGCCGTTGCACAGACTAGCACAGATACGCAGTATTTT. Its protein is CAVAQTSTDTQYF.

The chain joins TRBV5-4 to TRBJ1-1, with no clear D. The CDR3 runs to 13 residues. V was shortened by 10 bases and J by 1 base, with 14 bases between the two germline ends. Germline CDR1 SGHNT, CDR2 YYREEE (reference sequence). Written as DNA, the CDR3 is TGTGCCGCCCAAGGCAGCTGGAACACTGAAGCTTTCTTT. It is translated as CAAQGSWNTEAFF.

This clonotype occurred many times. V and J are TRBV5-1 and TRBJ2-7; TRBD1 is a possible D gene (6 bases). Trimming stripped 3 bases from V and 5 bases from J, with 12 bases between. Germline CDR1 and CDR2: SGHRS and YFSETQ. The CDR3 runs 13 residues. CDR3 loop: CASSSGYRDEQYF. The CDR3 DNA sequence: TGCGCCAGCAGCTCTGGTTACAGGGACGAGCAGTACTTC.

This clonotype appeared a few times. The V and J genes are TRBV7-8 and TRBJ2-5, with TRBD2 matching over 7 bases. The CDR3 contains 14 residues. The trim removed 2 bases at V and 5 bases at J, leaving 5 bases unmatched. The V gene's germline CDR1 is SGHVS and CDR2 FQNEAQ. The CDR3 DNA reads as TGTGCCAGCAGCTTATATGGACTAGACGAGACCCAGTACTTC. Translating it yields CASSLYGLDETQYF.

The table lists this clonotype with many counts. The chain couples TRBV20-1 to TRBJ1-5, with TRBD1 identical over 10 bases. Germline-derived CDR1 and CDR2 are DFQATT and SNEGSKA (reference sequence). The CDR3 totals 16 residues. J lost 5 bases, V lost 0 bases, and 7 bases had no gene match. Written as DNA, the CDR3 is TGCAGTGCTAGAGATCGGACAGGGGGAGGGCATCAGCCCCAGCATTTT. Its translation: CSARDRTGGGHQPQHF.

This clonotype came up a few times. The CDR3 bases are TGTGCCAGCAGCCTTGACATCACCAAAAACATTCAGTACTTC. Amino acids: CASSLDITKNIQYF. The V and J genes are TRBV12-3 or TRBV12-4 and TRBJ2-4; D is ambiguous. This CDR3 is 14 amino acids long. V lost 6 bases, J lost 2 bases, and 11 bases lay in between.

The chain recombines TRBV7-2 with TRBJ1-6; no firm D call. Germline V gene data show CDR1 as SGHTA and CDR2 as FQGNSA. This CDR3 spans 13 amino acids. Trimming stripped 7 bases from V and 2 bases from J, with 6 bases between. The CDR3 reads CASTRAYNSPLHF. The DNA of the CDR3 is TGTGCCAGCACCCGCGCCTATAATTCACCCCTCCACTTT.

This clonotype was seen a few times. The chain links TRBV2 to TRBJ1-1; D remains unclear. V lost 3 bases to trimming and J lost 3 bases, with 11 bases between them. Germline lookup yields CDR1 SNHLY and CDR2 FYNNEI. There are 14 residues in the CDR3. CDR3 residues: CASSDLGSDTEAFF. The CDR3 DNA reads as TGTGCCAGCAGTGATCTGGGGTCGGACACTGAAGCTTTCTTT.

The CDR3 sequence: CASSDIGGYNEQFF. CDR3 nucleotide sequence: TGTGCCAGTAGCGACATCGGGGGTTACAATGAGCAGTTCTTC. This chain links TRBV19 with TRBJ2-1; TRBD2 might be the D (6 bases). The V gene lost 6 bases and the J gene lost 4 bases, with 13 bases spanning the gap. Germline V gives CDR1 LNHDA, CDR2 SQIVND (reference sequence). This CDR3 region has 14 residues.

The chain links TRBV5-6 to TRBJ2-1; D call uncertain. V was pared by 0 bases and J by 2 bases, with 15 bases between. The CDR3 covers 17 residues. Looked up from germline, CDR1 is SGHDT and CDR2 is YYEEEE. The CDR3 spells CASSLDRHGSPYNEQFF. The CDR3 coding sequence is TGTGCCAGCAGCTTGGATCGCCACGGGTCGCCCTACAATGAGCAGTTCTTC. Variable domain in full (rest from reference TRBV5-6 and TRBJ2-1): DAGVTQSPTHLIKTRGQQVTLRCSPKSGHDTVSWYQQALGQGPQFIFQYYEEEERQRGNFPDRFSGHQFPNYSSELNVNALLLGDSALYLCASSLDRHGSPYNEQFFGPGTRLTVL.

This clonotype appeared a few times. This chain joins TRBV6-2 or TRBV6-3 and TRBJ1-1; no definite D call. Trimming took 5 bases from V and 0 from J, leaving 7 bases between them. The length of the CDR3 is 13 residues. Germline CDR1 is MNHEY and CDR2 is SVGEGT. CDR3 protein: CASSDRMNTEAFF. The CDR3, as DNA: TGTGCCAGCAGTGATCGCATGAACACTGAAGCTTTCTTT.

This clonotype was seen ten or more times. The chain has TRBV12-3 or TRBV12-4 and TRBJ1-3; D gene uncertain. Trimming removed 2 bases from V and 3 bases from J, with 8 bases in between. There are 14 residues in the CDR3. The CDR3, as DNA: TGTGCCAGCAGTTTACGAGGAGGTGGAAACACCATATATTTT. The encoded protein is CASSLRGGGNTIYF.